Here is one T cell receptor beta chain with its context. The CDR3 totals 14 residues. CDR1 and CDR2 from the germline V gene are SNHLY and FYNNEI. After removal of 6 bases from V and 6 bases from J, the junction contained 8 bases not matched to a gene. These data are taken from a study of blood T cell repertoires in COVID-19. Method: immunoSEQ multiplex PCR; TCRdb's copy keeps in-frame clones and lacks some. The data hold some 530,000 clones, with approximately 85% observed a single time. Material: peripheral blood. The V call is TRBV2, the J call TRBJ1-1; 9 positions agree with TRBD1. The source of this sequence is a human donor in a cohort sampled during active COVID-19. The CDR3 spells CASRDLDRGSEAFF. CDR3 DNA: TGTGCCAGCAGGGACCTTGACAGGGGGTCTGAAGCTTTCTTT.